This TCR beta chain was obtained from a study of T-cell memory formation after mild COVID-19. Study context: For the most part, TCR clusters were specific to one donor. Findings and caveats of the study: Clones which contracted sat mainly in CM and EM if CD4+, and in EMRA if CD8+.

Turning to this clonotype: Its antigen is unknown.

Trimming at V came to 2 bases and at J to 10 bases, leaving 10 bases not matched to a gene. Germline CDR1 and CDR2: SEHNR and FQNEAQ (reference sequence). This CDR3 is 15 amino acids long. MiXCR, applied by TCRdb to the 5' RACE reads, yields one record per CDR3 protein. The sample has roughly 150,000 distinct CDR3 sequences; approximately 14% are singletons. This TCR was sampled from an adult woman who had mild COVID-19 (a few samples of this study predate the infection). Cell type and time point are not known. The rearrangement uses TRBV7-9 and TRBJ2-1; 8 nucleotides agree with TRBD1. Sequenced material: PBMCs or a T cell subset sorted from them (not recorded which). CDR3 sequence reads: CASSLSGTGAREQFF. The DNA of the CDR3 is TGTGCCAGCAGCTTATCTGGGACAGGAGCGCGGGAGCAGTTCTTC.